The rows below give T cell receptor beta chains drawn from one sample of a study of blood T cell repertoires in COVID-19. The data were produced by immunoSEQ multiplex PCR, yet TCRdb's version contains in-frame clones alone and is incomplete. The sample shows approximately 120,000 clones, 77% of them seen only once. Material: peripheral blood. The source is an elderly man with acute or convalescent COVID-19. Both conserved end residues are part of each CDR3. The order of the fields is D gene, clone size, J gene, V gene, CDR3 DNA, CDR3 protein. A D gene is named only where the DNA matches it firmly. The size field is filled for only some rows; it gives once, few, many or a size class.

TRBD2,-,TRBJ2-5,TRBV11-2,TGTGCCAGCAGCACCGTTTTTAGCGGGGGAAGGGGGTTTATGAAGACCCAGTACTTC,CASSTVFSGGRGFMKTQYF
TRBD1,-,TRBJ2-2,TRBV30,TGTGCCTGGAGTGGGGGAGGGACAGGGGGCGCGGCCGGGGAGCTGTTTTTT,CAWSGGGTGGAAGELFF
-,-,TRBJ1-5,TRBV10-2,TGCGCCAGCAGTGAGTCGAACCGCCGTACGGGAGGTCAGCCCCAGCATTTT,CASSESNRRTGGQPQHF
-,-,TRBJ2-2,TRBV5-4,TGTGCCAGCAGCCGAGATCACAGGACCGGGGAGCTGTTTTTT,CASSRDHRTGELFF
TRBD1,-,TRBJ2-7,TRBV7-2,TGTGCCAGCAGCTTGACAGGGCCGGTAGATGGGCAGTACTTC,CASSLTGPVDGQYF
TRBD2,-,TRBJ2-1,TRBV14,TGTGCCAGCAGCCACATCATAGCGGGGGGGTTATACAATGAGCAGTTCTTC,CASSHIIAGGLYNEQFF
-,-,TRBJ2-5,TRBV19,TGTGCCAGTAGTATTTCCTGGCGTGCGGGGACCCAGTACTTC,CASSISWRAGTQYF
-,-,TRBJ2-1,TRBV4-3,TGCGCCAGCAGCCAAAACTACCTTCAGGGCTATGAGCAGTTCTTC,CASSQNYLQGYEQFF
TRBD1,-,TRBJ1-5,TRBV19,TGTGCCAGTAGTATCGACAGGGCAACTTATAGCAATCAGCCCCAGCATTTT,CASSIDRATYSNQPQHF
-,-,TRBJ2-1,TRBV29-1,TGCAGCGAAGGCCACCTAGGGGATGAGCAGTTCTTC,CSEGHLGDEQFF
-,-,TRBJ2-6,TRBV5-1,TGCGCCAGCGGAGACAGGAACTCTGGGGCCAACGTCCTGACTTTC,CASGDRNSGANVLTF
-,-,TRBJ2-7,TRBV4-1,TGCGCCAGCAGCCAACAGGGCCGTTTCGTCGACGAGCAGTACTTC,CASSQQGRFVDEQYF
-,-,TRBJ1-6,TRBV3-1/TRBV3-2,TGTGCCAGCAGCCCGTTTCCTAATTCACCCCTCCACTTT,CASSPFPNSPLHF
-,-,TRBJ1-5,TRBV4-1,TGCGCCAGCAGCCAAGGACTTCAGAAGCCCCAGCATTTT,CASSQGLQKPQHF
TRBD1,-,TRBJ2-7,TRBV28,TGTGCCAGCAGCCCCGCAGGGGGCGTTTACGAGCAGTACTTC,CASSPAGGVYEQYF
TRBD2,-,TRBJ2-3,TRBV7-9,TGTGCCAGCAGCTTAATGGGACTAGCGGGGGGCTACACAGATACGCAGTATTTT,CASSLMGLAGGYTDTQYF
-,-,TRBJ1-2,TRBV5-1,TGCGCCAGCAGCTTGGCCCCGGGTCACTATGGCTACACCTTC,CASSLAPGHYGYTF
TRBD2,-,TRBJ2-1,TRBV12-3/TRBV12-4,TGTGCCAGCAGTTTACTACCGGGACTAGAGGCGGTCTTC,CASSLLPGLEAVF
-,-,TRBJ1-5,TRBV6-4,TGTGCCAGCAGTGGACAAAACCTCAATCAGCCCCAGCATTTT,CASSGQNLNQPQHF
TRBD1,once,TRBJ2-5,TRBV18,TGTGCCAGCTCACCACAGGGGGCTTCCCAAGAGACCCAGTACTTC,CASSPQGASQETQYF
-,once,TRBJ2-5,TRBV7-7,TGTGCTAGCAGCCCCGCCGGGACTCAAATGGGGACCCAGTACTTC,CASSPAGTQMGTQYF
TRBD1,-,TRBJ2-7,TRBV6-5,TGTGCCAGCAGGGGACAGGGCTCCTACGAGCAGTACTTC,CASRGQGSYEQYF
TRBD1,-,TRBJ1-2,TRBV7-9,TGTGCCAGCAGCCCCCGACAGGGGATTAACTATGGCTACACCTTC,CASSPRQGINYGYTF
-,-,TRBJ2-1,TRBV19,TGTGCCAGTATGAGGACTGGCATCTCCTACAATGAGCAGTTCTTC,CASMRTGISYNEQFF
TRBD2,-,TRBJ2-3,TRBV11-2,TGTGCCAGCAGCTTATACAGCGGGGGGGCAACAGATACGCAGTATTTT,CASSLYSGGATDTQYF
TRBD2,-,TRBJ2-2,TRBV4-1,TGCGCCAGCAGGGCGCGGGCGGGGGGGCGTTTTGACGGGGAGCTGTTTTTT,CASRARAGGRFDGELFF